This T cell receptor beta chain was recovered during a study of cytomegalovirus exposure and HLA in healthy donors. It was healthy bone marrow donors who served as donors. Regarding this clone: The antigen is not known.

Study-wide results and limits: Donors were assumed by presence/absence analyses to have roughly uniform sequencing depth.

Primers included in the PCR were 60 Vbeta and 13 Jbeta primers. The method was immunoSEQ multiplex PCR; TCRdb's version includes in-frame clones alone and lacks a portion of them. The data show about 200,000 clones, roughly four fifths seen once. Sequencing was performed on PBMCs. This receptor was identified in a man between 25 and 39 years old in good health and CMV-seronegative.

CDR3 sequence: CAWNPGNQETQYF. The CDR3 coding sequence is TGTGCCTGGAACCCGGGAAACCAAGAGACCCAGTACTTC. The genes are TRBV30 and TRBJ2-5, with D possibly TRBD2 on 5 matching bases. Germline V gives CDR1 GTSNPN, CDR2 SVGIG (reference sequence). Trimming stripped 4 bases from V and 0 bases from J, with 9 bases between. This CDR3 spans 13 amino acids.